The source of this T cell receptor (beta chain) is a study of prognosis after radiotherapy for stage I lung cancer (dated by TCRdb to the early 2020s). Background for the entire study: Roughly 20 stage I NSCLC patients were enrolled in Nanjing, China, between April 2018 and early 2019. SBRT was delivered in 3 to 5 fractions with a biologically effective dose of at least 100 Gy, and image-guided IMRT or VMAT was used for delivery. This study profiled peripheral blood TCR beta repertoires from stage I NSCLC patients before and after stereotactic body radiotherapy and linked the repertoires to distant failure. Enrolled patients comprised about 15 with newly diagnosed primary stage I lung tumors and about five with oligometastatic NSCLC after surgical resection of the primary tumor. No patient received concurrent therapy alongside SBRT. The study took one blood sample before SBRT and one after SBRT from each of approximately 20 patients and sequenced all 40 or so samples. On tumor histology, twelve patients had adenocarcinoma and about seven had squamous cell carcinoma. The cohort included about a dozen men and about six women, with a median age of around 70 years and a range of about 50 to 90 years. All patients were considered medically inoperable, owing to comorbidities in approximately 13 and refusal of surgery in several. Four of the 19 patients developed distant metastases after SBRT, at a median of around 7 months; the other 15 showed no significant progression.

What the study reported, not specific to this receptor: After SBRT, the count of unique TCR clones dropped from a median of roughly 9,700 beforehand to some 7,000 afterward (Wilcoxon paired P=0.011). None of the reported P values were adjusted for multiple comparisons. The study was limited by its small cohort and short follow-up, and the findings require independent validation. No determination of tumor specificity was made for expanded TCR clones. Post-SBRT Shannon entropy and its change from baseline were lower in patients who developed distant metastases; baseline Shannon entropy was not associated with metastases. Differences in TRBV and TRBJ usage frequencies by metastasis status were reportedly observed in two V genes at baseline and in fewer than 10 V and two J genes after SBRT.

Many counts were recorded for this clonotype. Its antigen remains unidentified. Being one base from a much bigger clone, this may be a read error. No patient had a history of other malignancies or prior chemotherapy or radiotherapy, and all had node-negative disease on CT and PET/CT. Roughly 6 milliliters of peripheral venous blood were drawn into EDTA tubes at each of two time points. Ficoll-Paque Plus density-gradient centrifugation was used to isolate PBMCs. Right after collection, samples were placed at -80 degrees C and kept there until analysis. The cysteine opens and the phenylalanine closes a CDR3 of 12 amino acids. Here the CDR3 DNA is all that survives: 36 bases in frame from base 1. As encoded in the germline V gene (reference sequence), CDR1 is LNHDA while CDR2 is SQIVND. Deletion took 3 bases off V and 9 bases off J, with a span of 11 bases between the germline ends. Two rounds of multiplex PCR were used to amplify the TCR beta CDR3 region from genomic DNA. In the first round of PCR, primers specific to each TRBV and TRBJ gene were used, and the primer sequences are filed in Chinese patent CN105087789A. Universal primers were used in the second PCR round. The Roche High Pure PCR Template Preparation Kit was used to extract genomic DNA from frozen PBMCs. The libraries underwent paired-end sequencing with 151 bp reads on an Illumina HiSeq 3000. Per the source publication's procedure: CutAdapt was used to discard raw reads that did not contain the multiplex PCR primer sequences. PEAR was used to merge high-quality paired reads into contigs. TRB V, D and J gene segments were assigned to each contig with MiXCR by alignment to reference sequences. To remove sequencing errors, CDR3 sequences were clustered according to base quality and sequence similarity. Shannon entropy normalized by the natural log of productive TCR sequence number was used as the measure of diversity. Clonality was computed as one minus the ratio of Shannon entropy to the natural log of the number of unique clonotypes. The Youden index of ROC curves was used to select progression-free survival cut-offs for repertoire metrics, and analyses were performed in R 3.5.3. TCRdb reprocessed the public reads (quality trimming at Q25 with fastp, clone calling with MiXCR) and kept in-frame beta chains. Merged by CDR3 protein, the rows form single entries marked with the most common genes and DNA. In this record, the V and J calls reflect TCRdb's handling and not the investigators' own analysis. The sample has 13,000 or so distinct CDR3 sequences on record, about 50% of them singletons. The top ten constitute around a quarter of the sample.

The V gene is TRBV19 and the J gene is TRBJ1-2, with the D gene call left open. The clonotype originates from a donor aged 50 or older with non-small cell lung cancer. Sequencing was performed on PBMCs, taken before or after stereotactic body radiation therapy (not recorded which). The CDR3 protein sequence reads: CASSIGFGSYTF. The DNA reads TGTGCCAGTAGTATCGGGTTCGGCAGCTACACCTTC. The full variable domain, with segments outside the CDR3 supplied by the reference TRBV19 and TRBJ1-2 proteins, appears as DGGITQSPKYLFRKEGQNVTLSCEQNLNHDAMYWYRQDPGQGLRLIYYSQIVNDFQKGDIAEGYSVSREKKESFPLTVTSAQKNPTAFYLCASSIGFGSYTFGSGTRLTVV.